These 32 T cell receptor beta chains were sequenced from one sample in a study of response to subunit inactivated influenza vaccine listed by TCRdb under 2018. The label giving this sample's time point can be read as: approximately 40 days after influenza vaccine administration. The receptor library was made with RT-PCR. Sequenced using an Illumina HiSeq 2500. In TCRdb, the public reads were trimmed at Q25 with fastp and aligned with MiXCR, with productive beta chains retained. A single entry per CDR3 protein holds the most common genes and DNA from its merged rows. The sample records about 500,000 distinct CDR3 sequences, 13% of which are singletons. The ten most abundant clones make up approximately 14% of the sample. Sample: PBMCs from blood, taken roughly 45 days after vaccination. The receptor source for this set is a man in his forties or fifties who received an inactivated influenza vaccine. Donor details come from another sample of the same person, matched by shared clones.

The DNA of the CDR3 is TGTGCCAGCAGTTACGCGACAGTCTATGGCTACACCTTC. It encodes CASSYATVYGYTF. The gene calls are TRBV6-5 and TRBJ1-2; D perhaps matches TRBD1 (5 bases). The CDR3 is 13 residues long. The ends were cut back, 2 bases at V and 4 bases at J, with 8 bases in the middle. Germline-derived CDR1 and CDR2 are MNHEY and SVGAGI.

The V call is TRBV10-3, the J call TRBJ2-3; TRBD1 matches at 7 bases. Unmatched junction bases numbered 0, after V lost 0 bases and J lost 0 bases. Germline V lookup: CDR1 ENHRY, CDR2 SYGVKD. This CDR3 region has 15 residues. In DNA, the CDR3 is TGTGCCATCAGTGAGTCGGACAGGAGCACAGATACGCAGTATTTT. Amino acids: CAISESDRSTDTQYF.

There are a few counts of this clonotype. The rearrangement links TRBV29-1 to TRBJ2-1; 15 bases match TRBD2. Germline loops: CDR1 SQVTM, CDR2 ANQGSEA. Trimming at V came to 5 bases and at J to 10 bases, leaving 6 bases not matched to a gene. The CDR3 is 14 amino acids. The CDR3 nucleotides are TGCAGCGTTTTCCCCGGGACTAGCGGGAGGGAGCAGTTCTTC. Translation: CSVFPGTSGREQFF.

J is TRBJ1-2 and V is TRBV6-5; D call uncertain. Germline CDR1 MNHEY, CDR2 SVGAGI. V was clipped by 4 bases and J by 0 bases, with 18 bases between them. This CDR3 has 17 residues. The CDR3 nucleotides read TGTGCCAGCAGTTCCAGACAAGGAGGAGAAGCTAACTATGGCTACACCTTC. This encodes CASSSRQGGEANYGYTF.

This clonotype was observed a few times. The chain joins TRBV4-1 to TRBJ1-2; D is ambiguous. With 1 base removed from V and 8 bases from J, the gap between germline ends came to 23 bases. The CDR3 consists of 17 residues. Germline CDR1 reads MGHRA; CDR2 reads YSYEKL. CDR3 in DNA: TGCGCCAGCAGCCAAGGGTTAGGGCTGGATAGTTGGCGGGGCTACACCTTC. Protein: CASSQGLGLDSWRGYTF.

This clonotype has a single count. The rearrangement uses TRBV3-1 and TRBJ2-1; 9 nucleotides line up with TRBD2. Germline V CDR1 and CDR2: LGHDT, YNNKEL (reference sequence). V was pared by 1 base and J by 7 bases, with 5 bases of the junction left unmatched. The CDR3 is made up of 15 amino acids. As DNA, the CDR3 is TGTGCCAGCAGCCAAGGGCGGGGGGGCTGGAATGAGCAGTTCTTC. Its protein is CASSQGRGGWNEQFF.

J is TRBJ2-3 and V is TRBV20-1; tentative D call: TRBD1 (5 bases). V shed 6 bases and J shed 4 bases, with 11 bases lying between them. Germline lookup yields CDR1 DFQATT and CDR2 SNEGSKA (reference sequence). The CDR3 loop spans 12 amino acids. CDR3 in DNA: TGCAGTGCCAGGGTATCGGCAGATACGCAGTATTTT. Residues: CSARVSADTQYF.

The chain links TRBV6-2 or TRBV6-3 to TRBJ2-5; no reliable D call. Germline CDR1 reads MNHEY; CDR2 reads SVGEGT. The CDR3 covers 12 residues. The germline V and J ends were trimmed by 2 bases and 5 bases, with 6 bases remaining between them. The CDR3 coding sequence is TGTGCCAGCAGTTACGGCTTTGAGACCCAGTACTTC. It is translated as CASSYGFETQYF.

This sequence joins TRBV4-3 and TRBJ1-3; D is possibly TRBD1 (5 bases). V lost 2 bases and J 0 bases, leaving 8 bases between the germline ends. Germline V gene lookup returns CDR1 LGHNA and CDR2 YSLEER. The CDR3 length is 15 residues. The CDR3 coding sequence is TGCGCCAGCAGCCAATCCGGGACCTCTGGAAACACCATATATTTT. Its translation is CASSQSGTSGNTIYF.

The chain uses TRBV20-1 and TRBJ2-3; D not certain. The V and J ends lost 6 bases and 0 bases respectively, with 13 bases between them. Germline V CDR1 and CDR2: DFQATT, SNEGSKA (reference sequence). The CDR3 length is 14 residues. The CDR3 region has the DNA TGCAGTGCCCCTCGGACCGATAGCACAGATACGCAGTATTTT. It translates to CSAPRTDSTDTQYF.

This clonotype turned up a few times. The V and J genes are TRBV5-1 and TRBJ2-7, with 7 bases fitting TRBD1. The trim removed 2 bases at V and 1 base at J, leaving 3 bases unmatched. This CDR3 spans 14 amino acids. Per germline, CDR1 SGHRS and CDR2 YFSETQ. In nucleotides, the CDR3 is TGCGCCAGCAGCTTTGGACAGGAGTCCTACGAGCAGTACTTC. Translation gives CASSFGQESYEQYF.

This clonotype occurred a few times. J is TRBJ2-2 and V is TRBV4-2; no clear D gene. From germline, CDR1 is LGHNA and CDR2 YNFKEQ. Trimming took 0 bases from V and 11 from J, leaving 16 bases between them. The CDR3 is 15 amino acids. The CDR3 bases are TGTGCCAGCAGCCAAGATGCCCTATGGAGAGGCGAGCTGTTTTTT. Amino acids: CASSQDALWRGELFF.

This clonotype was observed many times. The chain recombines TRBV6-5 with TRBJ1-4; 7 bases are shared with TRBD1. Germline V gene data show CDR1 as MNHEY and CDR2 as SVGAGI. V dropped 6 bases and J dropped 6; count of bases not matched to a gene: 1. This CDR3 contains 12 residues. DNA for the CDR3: TGTGCCAGCAGAACAGGGGATGAAAAACTGTTTTTT. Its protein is CASRTGDEKLFF.

The CDR3 here is CASSQAGTGGTEAFF. The CDR3 bases are TGTGCCAGCAGCCAAGCCGGGACAGGGGGCACTGAAGCTTTCTTT. The chain has TRBV14 and TRBJ1-1, with TRBD1 identical over 11 bases. Germline lookup yields CDR1 SGHDN and CDR2 FVKESK. The junction had 2 bases not matched to a gene; V was cut back by 1 base and J by 4 bases. The length of the CDR3 is 15 residues.

The DNA of the CDR3 is TGTGCCAGCAGAATACAGGGTTACTCTGGAAACACCATATATTTT. Translated: CASRIQGYSGNTIYF. This chain joins TRBV2 and TRBJ1-3; perhaps TRBD1 as D (6 bases). The CDR3 length is 15 residues. Germline V CDR1 and CDR2: SNHLY, FYNNEI. The V gene lost 6 bases and the J gene lost 0 bases, with 12 bases spanning the gap.

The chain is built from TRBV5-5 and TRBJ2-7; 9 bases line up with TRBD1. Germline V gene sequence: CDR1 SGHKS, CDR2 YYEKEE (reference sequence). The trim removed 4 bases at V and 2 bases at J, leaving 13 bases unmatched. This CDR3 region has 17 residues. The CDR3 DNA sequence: TGTGCCAGCAGCGCCAAATGGGGACAGGGAGTTCCCTACGAGCAGTACTTC. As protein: CASSAKWGQGVPYEQYF.

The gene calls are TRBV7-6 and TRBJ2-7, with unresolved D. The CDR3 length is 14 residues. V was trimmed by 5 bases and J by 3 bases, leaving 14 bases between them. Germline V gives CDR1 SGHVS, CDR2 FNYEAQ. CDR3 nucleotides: TGTGCCAGCAGCACCCAAGGCCCGGGCTACGAGCAGTACTTC. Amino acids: CASSTQGPGYEQYF.

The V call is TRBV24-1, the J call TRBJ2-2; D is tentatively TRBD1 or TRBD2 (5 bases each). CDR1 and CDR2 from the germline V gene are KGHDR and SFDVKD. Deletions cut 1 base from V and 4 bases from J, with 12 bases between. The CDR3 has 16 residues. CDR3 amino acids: CATSDFAGTGTGELFF. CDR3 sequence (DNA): TGTGCCACCAGTGATTTCGCAGGGACGGGCACCGGGGAGCTGTTTTTT.

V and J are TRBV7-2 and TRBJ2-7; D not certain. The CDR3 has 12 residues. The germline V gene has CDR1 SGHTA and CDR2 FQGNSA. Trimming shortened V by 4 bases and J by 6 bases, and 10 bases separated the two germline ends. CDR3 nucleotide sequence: TGTGCCAGCAGCTCCCATTCCCTCGAGCAGTACTTC. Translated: CASSSHSLEQYF.

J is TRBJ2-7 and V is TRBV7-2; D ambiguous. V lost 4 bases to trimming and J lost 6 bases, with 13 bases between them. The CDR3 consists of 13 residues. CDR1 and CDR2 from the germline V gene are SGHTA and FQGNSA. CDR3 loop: CASSSPNWGEQYF. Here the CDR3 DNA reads TGTGCCAGCAGCTCGCCTAATTGGGGCGAGCAGTACTTC.

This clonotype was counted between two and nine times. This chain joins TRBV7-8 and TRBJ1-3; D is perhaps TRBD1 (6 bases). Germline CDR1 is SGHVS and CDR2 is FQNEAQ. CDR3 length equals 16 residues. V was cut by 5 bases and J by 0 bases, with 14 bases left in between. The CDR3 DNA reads TGTGCCAGCAGCAGCAGGGGAAGGAACTCTGGAAACACCATATATTTT. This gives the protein CASSSRGRNSGNTIYF.

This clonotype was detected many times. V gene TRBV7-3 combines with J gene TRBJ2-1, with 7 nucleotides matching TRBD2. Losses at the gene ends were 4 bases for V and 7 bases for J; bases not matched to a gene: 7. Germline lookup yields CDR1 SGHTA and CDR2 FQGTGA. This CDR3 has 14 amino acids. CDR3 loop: CASSSPGLKNEQFF. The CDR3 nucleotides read TGTGCCAGCAGCTCCCCGGGACTAAAGAATGAGCAGTTCTTC.

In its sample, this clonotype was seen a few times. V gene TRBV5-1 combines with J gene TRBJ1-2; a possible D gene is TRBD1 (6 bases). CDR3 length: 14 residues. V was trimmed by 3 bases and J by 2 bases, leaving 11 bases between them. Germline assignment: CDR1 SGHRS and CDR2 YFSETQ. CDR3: CASSSQGKNYGYTF. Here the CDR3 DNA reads TGCGCCAGCAGCTCACAGGGCAAGAACTATGGCTACACCTTC.

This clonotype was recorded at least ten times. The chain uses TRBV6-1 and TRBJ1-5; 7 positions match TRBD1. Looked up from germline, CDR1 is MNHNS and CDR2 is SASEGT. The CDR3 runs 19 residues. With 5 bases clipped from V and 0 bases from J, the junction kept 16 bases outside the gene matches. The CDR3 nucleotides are TGTGCCAGCAGTAATAACAGGGGTCCCCACTCGTATAGCAATCAGCCCCAGCATTTT. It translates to CASSNNRGPHSYSNQPQHF.

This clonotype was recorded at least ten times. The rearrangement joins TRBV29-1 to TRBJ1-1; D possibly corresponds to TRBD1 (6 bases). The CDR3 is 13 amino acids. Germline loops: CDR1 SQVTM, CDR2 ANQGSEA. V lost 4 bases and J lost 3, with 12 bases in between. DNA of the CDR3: TGCAGCGTTGCGGGGAAGGGGGACACTGAAGCTTTCTTT. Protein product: CSVAGKGDTEAFF.

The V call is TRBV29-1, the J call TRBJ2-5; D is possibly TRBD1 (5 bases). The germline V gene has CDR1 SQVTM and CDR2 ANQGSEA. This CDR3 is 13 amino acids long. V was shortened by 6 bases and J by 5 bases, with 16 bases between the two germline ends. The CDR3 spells CSVRGRGSETQYF. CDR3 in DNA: TGCAGCGTCCGCGGTAGGGGTAGTGAGACCCAGTACTTC.

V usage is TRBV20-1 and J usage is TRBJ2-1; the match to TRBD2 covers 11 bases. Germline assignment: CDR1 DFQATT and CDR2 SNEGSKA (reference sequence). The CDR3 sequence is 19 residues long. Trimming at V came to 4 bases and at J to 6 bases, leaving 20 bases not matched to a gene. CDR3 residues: CSAISGDLVLAGGSNEQFF. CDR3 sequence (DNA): TGCAGTGCTATCTCTGGGGACCTCGTGCTAGCGGGAGGTAGCAATGAGCAGTTCTTC.

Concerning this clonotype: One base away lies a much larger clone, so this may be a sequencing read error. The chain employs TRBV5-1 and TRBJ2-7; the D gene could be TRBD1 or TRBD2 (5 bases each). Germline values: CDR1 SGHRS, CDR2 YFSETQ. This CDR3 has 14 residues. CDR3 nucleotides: TGCGCCAGCAGCATTGGGACGGCTCGGGCCGAGCAGCACTTC. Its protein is CASSIGTARAEQHF.

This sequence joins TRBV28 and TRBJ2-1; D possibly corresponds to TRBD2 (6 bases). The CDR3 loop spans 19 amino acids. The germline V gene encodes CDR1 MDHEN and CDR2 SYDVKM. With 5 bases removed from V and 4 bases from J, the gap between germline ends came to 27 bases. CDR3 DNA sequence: TGTGCCAGCAGTCTGCTCGCGGGAATTATGGCGGGACCTTACAATGAGCAGTTCTTC. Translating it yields CASSLLAGIMAGPYNEQFF.

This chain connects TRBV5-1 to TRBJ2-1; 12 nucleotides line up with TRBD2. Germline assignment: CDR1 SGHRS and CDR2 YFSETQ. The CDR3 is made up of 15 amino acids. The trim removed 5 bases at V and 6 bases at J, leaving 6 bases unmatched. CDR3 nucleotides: TGCGCCAGCAGTTCCCAACTAGCGGGAGGCAATGAGCAGTTCTTC. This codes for CASSSQLAGGNEQFF.

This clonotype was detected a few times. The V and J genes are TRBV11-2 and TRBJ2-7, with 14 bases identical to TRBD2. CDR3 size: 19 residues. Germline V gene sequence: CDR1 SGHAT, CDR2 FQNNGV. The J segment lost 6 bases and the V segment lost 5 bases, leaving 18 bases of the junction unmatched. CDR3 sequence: CASSPDGLAGGPTLGEQYF. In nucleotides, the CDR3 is TGTGCCAGCAGCCCAGACGGACTAGCGGGGGGCCCCACTTTAGGCGAGCAGTACTTC.

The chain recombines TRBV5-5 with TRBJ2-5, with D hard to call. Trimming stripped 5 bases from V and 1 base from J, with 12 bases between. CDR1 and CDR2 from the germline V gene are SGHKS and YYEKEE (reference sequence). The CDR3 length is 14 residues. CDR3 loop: CASRGLDRQETQYF. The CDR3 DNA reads TGTGCCAGCAGGGGCCTCGACCGCCAAGAGACCCAGTACTTC.